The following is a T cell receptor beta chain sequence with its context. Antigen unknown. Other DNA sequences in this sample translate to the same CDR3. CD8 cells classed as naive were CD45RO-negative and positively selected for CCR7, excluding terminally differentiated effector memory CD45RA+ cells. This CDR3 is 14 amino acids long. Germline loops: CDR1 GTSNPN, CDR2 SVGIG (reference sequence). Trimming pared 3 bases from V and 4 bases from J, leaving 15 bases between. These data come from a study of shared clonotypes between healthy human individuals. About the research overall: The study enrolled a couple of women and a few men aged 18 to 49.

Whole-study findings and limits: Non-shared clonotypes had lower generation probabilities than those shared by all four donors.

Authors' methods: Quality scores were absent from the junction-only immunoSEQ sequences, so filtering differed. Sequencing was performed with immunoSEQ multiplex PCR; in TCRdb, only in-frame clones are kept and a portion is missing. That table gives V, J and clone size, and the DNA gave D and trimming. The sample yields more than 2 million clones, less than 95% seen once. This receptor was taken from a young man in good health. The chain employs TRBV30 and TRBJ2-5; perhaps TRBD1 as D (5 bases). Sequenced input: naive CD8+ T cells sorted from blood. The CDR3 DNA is TGTGCCTGGAGCGTAGGGCAGGGTGCAGAGACCCAGTACTTC. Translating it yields CAWSVGQGAETQYF.